This TCR beta chain was recovered during a study of blood T cell repertoires in COVID-19. Turning to the study itself: The origin of the acute and convalescent COVID-19 samples was the United States, Italy and Spain. PBMCs, B-cell-depleted T cells, or T cells provided the cDNA or gDNA that made up the material.

V lost 5 bases and J lost 3, with 10 bases in between. Germline CDR1 reads MNHEY; CDR2 reads SMNVEV (reference sequence). The CDR3 is made up of 13 amino acids. Per the original methods: Using reference gene primer amplification, nucleated cell counts were estimated. The data were produced by immunoSEQ multiplex PCR, yet TCRdb's version contains in-frame clones alone and is incomplete. V and J calls and clone size are as listed in that table; D and trimming were resolved from the DNA. The table shows about 98,000 clones, with around 75% occurring only once. The source is a man in his 70s with acute or convalescent COVID-19. The V call is TRBV27, the J call TRBJ1-1; D is uncertain. Input material: peripheral blood. In nucleotides, the CDR3 is TGTGCCAGCAGTCCCCGTGAGGACACTGAAGCTTTCTTT. Its translation: CASSPREDTEAFF.